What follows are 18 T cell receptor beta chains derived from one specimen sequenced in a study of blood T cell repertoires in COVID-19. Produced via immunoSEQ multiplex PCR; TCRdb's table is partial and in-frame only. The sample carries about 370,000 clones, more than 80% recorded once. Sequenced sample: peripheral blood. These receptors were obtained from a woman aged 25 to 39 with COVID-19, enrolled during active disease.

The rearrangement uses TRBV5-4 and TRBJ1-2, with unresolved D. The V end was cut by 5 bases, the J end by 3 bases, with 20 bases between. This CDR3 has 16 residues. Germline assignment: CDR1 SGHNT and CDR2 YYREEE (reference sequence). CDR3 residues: CASRKGGREKDYGYTF. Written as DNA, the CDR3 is TGTGCCAGCAGAAAAGGAGGGAGGGAAAAGGACTATGGCTACACCTTC.

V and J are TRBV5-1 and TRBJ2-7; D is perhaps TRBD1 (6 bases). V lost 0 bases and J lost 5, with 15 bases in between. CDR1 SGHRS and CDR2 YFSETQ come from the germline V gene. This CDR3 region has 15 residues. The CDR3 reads CASSLVGQLDDEQYV. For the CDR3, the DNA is TGCGCCAGCAGCTTGGTTGGACAGCTCGACGACGAGCAGTACGTC.

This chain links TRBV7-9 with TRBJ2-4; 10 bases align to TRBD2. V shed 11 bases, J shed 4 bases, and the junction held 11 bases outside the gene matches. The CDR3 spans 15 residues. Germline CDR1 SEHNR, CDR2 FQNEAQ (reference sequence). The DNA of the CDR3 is TGTGCCGAATCCACCGGGACTAGCGAGAAAAACATTCAGTACTTC. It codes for CAESTGTSEKNIQYF.

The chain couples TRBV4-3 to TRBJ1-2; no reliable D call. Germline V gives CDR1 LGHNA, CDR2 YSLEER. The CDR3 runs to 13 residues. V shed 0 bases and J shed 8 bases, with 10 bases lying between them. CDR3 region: CASSQDLSPGYTF. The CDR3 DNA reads TGCGCCAGCAGCCAAGATTTAAGCCCCGGCTACACCTTC.

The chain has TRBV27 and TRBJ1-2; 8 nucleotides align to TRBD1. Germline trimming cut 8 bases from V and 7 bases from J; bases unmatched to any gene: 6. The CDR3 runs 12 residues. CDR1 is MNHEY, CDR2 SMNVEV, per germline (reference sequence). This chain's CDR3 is CASCGQGGGYTF. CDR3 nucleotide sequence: TGTGCCAGCTGTGGACAGGGCGGTGGCTACACCTTC.

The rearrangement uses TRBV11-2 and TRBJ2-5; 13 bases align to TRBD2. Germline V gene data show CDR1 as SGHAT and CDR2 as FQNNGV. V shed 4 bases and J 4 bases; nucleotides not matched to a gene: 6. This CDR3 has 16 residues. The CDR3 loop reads CASSSEGLAGRETQYF. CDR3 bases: TGTGCCAGCAGCTCGGAGGGACTAGCGGGAAGAGAGACCCAGTACTTC.

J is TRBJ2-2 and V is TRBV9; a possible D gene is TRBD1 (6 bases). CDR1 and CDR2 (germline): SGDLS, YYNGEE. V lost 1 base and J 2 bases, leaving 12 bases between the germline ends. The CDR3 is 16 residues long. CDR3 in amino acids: CASSVSGTLNTGELFF. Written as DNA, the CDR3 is TGTGCCAGCAGCGTATCCGGGACACTAAACACCGGGGAGCTGTTTTTT.

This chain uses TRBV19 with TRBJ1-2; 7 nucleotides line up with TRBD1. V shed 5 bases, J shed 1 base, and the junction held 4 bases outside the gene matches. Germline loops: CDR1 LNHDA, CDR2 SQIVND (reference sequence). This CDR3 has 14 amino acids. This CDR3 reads CASSLTGVNYGYTF. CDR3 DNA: TGTGCCAGTAGTTTAACAGGGGTTAACTATGGCTACACCTTC.

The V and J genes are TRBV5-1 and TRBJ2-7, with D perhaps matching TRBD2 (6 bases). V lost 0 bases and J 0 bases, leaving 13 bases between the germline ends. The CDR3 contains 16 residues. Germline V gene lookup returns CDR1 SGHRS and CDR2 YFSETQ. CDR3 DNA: TGCGCCAGCAGCTTGGCCGGGACTCCGACCTCCTACGAGCAGTACTTC. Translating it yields CASSLAGTPTSYEQYF.

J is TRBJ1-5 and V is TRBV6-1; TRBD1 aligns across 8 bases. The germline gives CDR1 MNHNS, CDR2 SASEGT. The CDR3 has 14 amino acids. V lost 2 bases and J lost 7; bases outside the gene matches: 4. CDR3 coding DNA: TGTGCCAGCAGTGAAATTGGACAGGGCCAGCCCCAGCATTTT. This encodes CASSEIGQGQPQHF.

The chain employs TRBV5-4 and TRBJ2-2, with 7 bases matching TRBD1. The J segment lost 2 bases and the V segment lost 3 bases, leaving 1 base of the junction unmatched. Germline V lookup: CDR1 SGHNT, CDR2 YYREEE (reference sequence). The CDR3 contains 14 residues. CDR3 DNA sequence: TGTGCCAGCAGCTACAGGGGAAACACCGGGGAGCTGTTTTTT. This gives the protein CASSYRGNTGELFF.

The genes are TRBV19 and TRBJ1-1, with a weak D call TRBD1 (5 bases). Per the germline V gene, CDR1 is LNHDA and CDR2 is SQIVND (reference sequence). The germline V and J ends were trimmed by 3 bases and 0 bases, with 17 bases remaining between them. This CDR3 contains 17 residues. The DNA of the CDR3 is TGTGCCAGTAGTATGCTCAGGGACTACAAAATGAACACTGAAGCTTTCTTT. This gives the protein CASSMLRDYKMNTEAFF.

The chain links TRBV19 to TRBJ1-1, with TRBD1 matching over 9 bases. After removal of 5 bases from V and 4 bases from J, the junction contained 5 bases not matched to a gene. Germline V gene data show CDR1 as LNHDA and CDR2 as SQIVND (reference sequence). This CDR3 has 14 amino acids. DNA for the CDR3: TGTGCCAGTAGTCTCACGACAGGGGGCACTGAAGCTTTCTTT. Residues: CASSLTTGGTEAFF.

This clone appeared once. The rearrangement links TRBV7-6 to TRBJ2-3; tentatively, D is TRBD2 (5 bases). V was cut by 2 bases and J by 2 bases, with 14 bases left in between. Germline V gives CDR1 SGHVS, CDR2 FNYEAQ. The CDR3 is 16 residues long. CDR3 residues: CASSLQDDYATDTQYF. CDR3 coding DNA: TGTGCCAGCAGCTTACAAGATGACTACGCCACAGATACGCAGTATTTT.

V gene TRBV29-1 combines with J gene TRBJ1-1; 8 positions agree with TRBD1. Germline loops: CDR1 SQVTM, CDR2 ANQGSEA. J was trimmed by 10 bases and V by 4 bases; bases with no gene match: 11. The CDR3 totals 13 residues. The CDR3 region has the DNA TGCAGCGTTGTCGGACAGGGCTTGAAAGGAGCTTTCTTT. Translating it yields CSVVGQGLKGAFF.

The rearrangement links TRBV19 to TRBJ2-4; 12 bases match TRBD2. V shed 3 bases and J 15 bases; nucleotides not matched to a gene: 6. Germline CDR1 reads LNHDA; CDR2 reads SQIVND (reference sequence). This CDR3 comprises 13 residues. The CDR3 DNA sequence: TGTGCCAGTAGTATGGGACTAGCGGGTACCCGGTACTTC. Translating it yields CASSMGLAGTRYF.

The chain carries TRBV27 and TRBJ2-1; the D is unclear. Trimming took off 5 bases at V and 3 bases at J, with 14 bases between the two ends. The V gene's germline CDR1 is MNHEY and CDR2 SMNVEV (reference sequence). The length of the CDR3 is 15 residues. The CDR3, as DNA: TGTGCCAGCAGTAGCTCTGACTCGAGCTACAATGAGCAGTTCTTC. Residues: CASSSSDSSYNEQFF.

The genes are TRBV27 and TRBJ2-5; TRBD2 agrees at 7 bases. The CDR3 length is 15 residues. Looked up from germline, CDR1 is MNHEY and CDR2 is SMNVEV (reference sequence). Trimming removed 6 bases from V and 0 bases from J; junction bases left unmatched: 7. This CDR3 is CASRRSSGYQETQYF. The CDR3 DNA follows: TGTGCCAGCAGGAGGTCTAGCGGTTACCAAGAGACCCAGTACTTC.